Presented here are 19 T cell receptor beta chains from one specimen sequenced in a study of read filtering for tumor transcriptome and immune sequencing. The library was built from roughly 400 ng RNA with molecular barcoded adaptors for alpha/delta and beta/gamma chains. TCRdb fed the reads into MiXCR, producing one record per CDR3 protein. This sample has around 140,000 distinct CDR3 sequences, with about 12% found just once. Sequenced material: a population of CD138-negative cells sorted from bone marrow. These receptors originate from a donor aged 40 or over with multiple myeloma.

This clonotype was detected many times. The rearrangement uses TRBV11-3 and TRBJ2-2, with a possible D match to TRBD2 (6 bases). The ends were cut back, 5 bases at V and 4 bases at J, with 14 bases in the middle. Germline V gene lookup returns CDR1 SGHNT and CDR2 YENEEA. This CDR3 has 15 amino acids. The CDR3 reads CASSPTTRGTGELFF. The CDR3 nucleotides are TGTGCCAGCAGCCCCACGACTAGGGGCACCGGGGAGCTGTTTTTT.

This clonotype was detected many times. The V call is TRBV5-1, the J call TRBJ2-7; D perhaps matches TRBD2 (5 bases). V was pared by 0 bases and J by 5 bases, with 9 bases between. Looked up from germline, CDR1 is SGHRS and CDR2 is YFSETQ. The CDR3 sequence is 13 residues long. The CDR3 region is CASSLDPGNEQYF. In DNA form, the CDR3 reads TGCGCCAGCAGCTTGGACCCCGGGAACGAGCAGTACTTC.

This clonotype was found many times. The chain links TRBV11-2 to TRBJ2-7; D may be TRBD2 (5 bases). The V end was cut by 4 bases, the J end by 4 bases, with 11 bases between. Germline V CDR1 and CDR2: SGHAT, FQNNGV. The CDR3 has 13 amino acids. Here the CDR3 reads CASSSAGIYEQYF. For the CDR3, the DNA is TGTGCCAGCAGCTCCGCCGGGATTTACGAGCAGTACTTC.

The sample holds many counts of this clonotype. This chain joins TRBV29-1 and TRBJ2-1, with TRBD2 matching over 7 bases. The V gene end was trimmed by 7 bases and the J gene end by 2 bases; junction bases not matched to a gene: 5. The CDR3 consists of 13 residues. Germline V CDR1 and CDR2: SQVTM, ANQGSEA. CDR3 in DNA: TGCAGCGCGGGACTACTGACCTACAATGAGCAGTTCTTC. Residues: CSAGLLTYNEQFF.

This clonotype was detected many times. This chain joins TRBV7-9 and TRBJ1-4; D not certain. Germline V gene lookup returns CDR1 SEHNR and CDR2 FQNEAQ (reference sequence). Trimming shortened V by 6 bases and J by 0 bases, and 8 bases separated the two germline ends. The CDR3 loop spans 14 amino acids. CDR3 nucleotide sequence: TGTGCCAGCAGTCCATCCCCAACTAATGAAAAACTGTTTTTT. Amino acid sequence: CASSPSPTNEKLFF.

This clonotype was counted many times. The rearrangement joins TRBV30 to TRBJ2-7; D may match TRBD1 or TRBD2 (5 bases each). The CDR3 consists of 15 residues. With 0 bases removed from V and 6 bases from J, the gap between germline ends came to 18 bases. The germline V gene encodes CDR1 GTSNPN and CDR2 SVGIG (reference sequence). This chain's CDR3 is CAWSVRSASGAEQYF. CDR3 bases: TGTGCCTGGAGTGTACGGTCGGCTTCCGGGGCCGAGCAGTACTTC.

This clonotype was picked up many times. The V gene is TRBV9, the J gene TRBJ2-5; D not certain. The CDR3 covers 15 residues. Germline V CDR1 and CDR2: SGDLS, YYNGEE. The V and J ends lost 0 bases and 1 base respectively, with 10 bases between them. CDR3 nucleotide sequence: TGTGCCAGCAGCGTAGAGGGTCAGCGCCAAGAGACCCAGTACTTC. This codes for CASSVEGQRQETQYF.

This clonotype appeared many times. The chain is built from TRBV3-1 and TRBJ2-1, with 10 positions matching TRBD2. This CDR3 has 17 residues. Germline V gives CDR1 LGHDT, CDR2 YNNKEL (reference sequence). V trimming: 1 base; J trimming: 11 bases; junction bases outside the gene matches: 14. The CDR3 sequence is CASSQVTGFLAGEKQFF. The CDR3 DNA reads TGTGCCAGCAGCCAAGTGACCGGCTTTCTAGCGGGAGAGAAGCAGTTCTTC.

This clonotype was observed at least ten times. J is TRBJ2-1 and V is TRBV7-3; D not resolved. The CDR3 contains 13 residues. V lost 5 bases and J lost 4, with 9 bases in between. Germline V CDR1 and CDR2: SGHTA, FQGTGA. As DNA, the CDR3 is TGTGCCAGCAGCCCGGACCTTTACAATGAGCAGTTCTTC. Translated, it gives CASSPDLYNEQFF.

This clonotype showed up many times. The chain combines TRBV7-9 with TRBJ2-1; D is uncertain. CDR3 length: 16 amino acids. Trimming left V 2 bases short and J 0 bases short, with 11 bases between. CDR1 is SEHNR, CDR2 FQNEAQ, per germline (reference sequence). The DNA for the CDR3 is TGTGCCAGCAGCTTAAAAGCGTTGAGCTCCTACAATGAGCAGTTCTTC. It codes for CASSLKALSSYNEQFF. The full variable domain, completed using reference TRBV7-9 and TRBJ2-1, is DTGVSQNPRHKITKRGQNVTFRCDPISEHNRLYWYRQTLGQGPEFLTYFQNEAQLEKSRLLSDRFSAERPKGSFSTLEIQRTEQGDSAMYLCASSLKALSSYNEQFFGPGTRLTVL.

The table lists this clonotype with many counts. The chain is built from TRBV5-1 and TRBJ1-6; D uncertain. The CDR3 totals 17 residues. Per the germline V gene, CDR1 is SGHRS and CDR2 is YFSETQ. V was clipped by 4 bases and J by 2 bases, with 16 bases between them. CDR3 bases: TGCGCCAGCAGCCCGGGATCCACCGGCACCTATAATTCACCCCTCCACTTT. Protein: CASSPGSTGTYNSPLHF.

In its sample, this clonotype was seen many times. The chain has TRBV3-1 and TRBJ1-5; 8 bases match TRBD1. The CDR3 loop spans 19 amino acids. The germline CDR1 and CDR2 sequences are LGHDT and YNNKEL (reference sequence). V was pared by 1 base and J by 4 bases, with 15 bases of the junction left unmatched. In DNA form, the CDR3 reads TGTGCCAGCAGCCAAGCACCCGGACAGGGAACCTCCTTTAATCAGCCCCAGCATTTT. This gives the protein CASSQAPGQGTSFNQPQHF.

The sample holds many counts of this clonotype. This rearrangement joins TRBV20-1 to TRBJ2-7; tentative D call: TRBD1 (6 bases). CDR1 is DFQATT, CDR2 SNEGSKA, per germline (reference sequence). The CDR3 has 11 residues. Trimming left V 5 bases short and J 4 bases short, with 9 bases between. The CDR3 coding sequence is TGCAGTGCTCCGACAGGTTACGAGCAGTACTTC. Residues: CSAPTGYEQYF.

This clonotype was seen repeatedly, ten times or more. The chain carries TRBV20-1 and TRBJ2-1; D unresolved. The germline V gene encodes CDR1 DFQATT and CDR2 SNEGSKA (reference sequence). V was pared by 6 bases and J by 5 bases, with 5 bases between. The CDR3 is made up of 10 amino acids. The CDR3 nucleotides read TGCAGTGCCTTCGACAATGAGCAGTTCTTC. Its protein product is CSAFDNEQFF.

This clonotype has a count of ten or more. The V call is TRBV5-1, the J call TRBJ2-1, with 12 positions matching TRBD2. The CDR3 has 15 amino acids. Losses at the gene ends were 4 bases for V and 6 bases for J; bases not matched to a gene: 5. Germline V gene data show CDR1 as SGHRS and CDR2 as YFSETQ. As DNA, the CDR3 is TGCGCCAGCAGCGTCGGGACTAGCGGGCCCAATGAGCAGTTCTTC. It encodes CASSVGTSGPNEQFF.

In this sample, this clonotype turned up once. This chain connects TRBV19 to TRBJ2-2; maybe TRBD2 (6 bases). V lost 5 bases, J lost 2 bases, and 12 bases lay in between. Germline CDR1 reads LNHDA; CDR2 reads SQIVND (reference sequence). This CDR3 is 15 amino acids long. CDR3 protein: CASSWGSGNTGELFF. As DNA, the CDR3 is TGTGCCAGTAGTTGGGGTAGCGGAAACACCGGGGAGCTGTTTTTT.

A note on this clonotype: One junction end does not reproduce the germline sequence, and a read error may be involved. This chain links TRBV9 with TRBJ2-1; D is undetermined. Germline CDR1 reads SGDLS; CDR2 reads YYNGEE. The CDR3 covers 14 residues. The CDR3 nucleotides are TGTGCCAGCAGCCCACGCCCCTCATACAATGGGCAGTTCTTC. Protein sequence: CASSPRPSYNGQFF.

Turning to this clonotype: A much larger clone lies one base from this, so it may be a read error. The conserved final phenylalanine or tryptophan is absent from the CDR3, which likely points to a read error. The chain employs TRBV27 and TRBJ2-2; D is ambiguous. CDR3 length: 14 amino acids. V lost 7 bases to trimming and J lost 2 bases, with 11 bases between them. CDR1 is MNHEY and CDR2 is SMNVEV in the germline V gene (reference sequence). The CDR3 region has the DNA TGTGCCAGCACCCGGACGAGAAACACCGGGGAGCTGTTTTTA. It is translated as CASTRTRNTGELFL.

This clonotype was counted ten times or more. The chain couples TRBV6-6 to TRBJ1-1; 7 positions match TRBD1. The germline gives CDR1 MNHNY, CDR2 SVGAGI (reference sequence). The CDR3 length is 19 residues. Trimming at V came to 0 bases and at J to 1 base, leaving 14 bases not matched to a gene. CDR3 coding DNA: TGTGCCAGCAGTTACTCGGATACAGGGGAGATCAGCTGGAACACTGAAGCTTTCTTT. Its protein product is CASSYSDTGEISWNTEAFF.